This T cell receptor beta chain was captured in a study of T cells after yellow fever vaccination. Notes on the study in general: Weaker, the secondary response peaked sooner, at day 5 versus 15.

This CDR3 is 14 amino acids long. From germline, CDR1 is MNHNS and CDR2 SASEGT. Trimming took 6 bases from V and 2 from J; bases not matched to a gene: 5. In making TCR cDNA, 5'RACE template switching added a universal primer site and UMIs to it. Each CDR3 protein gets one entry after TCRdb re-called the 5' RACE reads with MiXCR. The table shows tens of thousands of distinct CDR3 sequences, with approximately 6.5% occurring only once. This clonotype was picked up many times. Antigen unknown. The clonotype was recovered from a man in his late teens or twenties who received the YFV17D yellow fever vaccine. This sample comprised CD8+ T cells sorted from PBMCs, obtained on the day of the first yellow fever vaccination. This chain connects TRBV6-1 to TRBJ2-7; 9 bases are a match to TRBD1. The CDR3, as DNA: TGTGCCAGCAGCCTAGGACAGGGGCCCTACGAGCAGTACGTC. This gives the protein CASSLGQGPYEQYV.